The present T cell receptor (beta chain) was sequenced within a study of blood T cell repertoires in COVID-19. Study at large: Both acute and convalescent COVID-19 samples were obtained from the United States, Italy and Spain. PBMCs, B-cell-depleted T cells, or T cells were the source of the cDNA or gDNA that made up the material.

The V gene's germline CDR1 is SGHTS and CDR2 YDEGEE. Trimming took 1 base from V and 5 from J; bases not matched to a gene: 4. The CDR3 is 15 residues long. This clone turned up a few times. In the authors' methods: Cell counts per sample came from amplifying reference gene primers. The method was immunoSEQ multiplex PCR; TCRdb's version includes in-frame clones alone and lacks a portion of them. V and J calls and clone size are those listed in that table; D and trimming were worked out from the DNA. Among about 240,000 clones listed, about 85% were seen once. This TCR was sampled from a man under 40 who had recovered from COVID-19. Sequencing was done on a sample of peripheral blood. The rearrangement uses TRBV5-8 and TRBJ1-5, with 9 bases that match TRBD1. The CDR3 nucleotides read TGTGCCAGCAGCTTGTTGGGACAGGGACATCAGCCCCAGCATTTT. Translating gives CASSLLGQGHQPQHF. The variable domain in full, with the rest retrieved from reference TRBV5-8 and TRBJ1-5, is EAGVTQSPTHLIKTRGQQATLRCSPISGHTSVYWYQQALGLGLQFLLWYDEGEERNRGNFPPRFSGRQFPNYSSELNVNALELEDSALYLCASSLLGQGHQPQHFGDGTRLSIL.